These T cell receptor beta chains were read from a single sample in a study of identical twins. TCRdb independently ran MiXCR on the 5' RACE reads; one entry per CDR3 protein. The sample records some 1,600,000 distinct CDR3 sequences, 25% to 35% being singletons. Input material: cord blood. The receptor set was obtained from a newborn girl in good health. Both conserved end residues are part of each CDR3. Each record gives: J gene, D gene, V gene, clone size, CDR3 DNA, CDR3 protein. The D gene is left open where the match is weak. Rows may omit the clone size; those that give it use once, few, many or a size class.

>TRBJ1-4|.|TRBV6-1|.
TGTGCCAGCATTATCCGGGCGAGCGGTGAAAAACTGTTTTTT
CASIIRASGEKLFF
>TRBJ2-5|TRBD1|TRBV7-9|few
TGTGCCAGCAGCTTAGTAAACAGGGGTGGTGAGACCCAGTACTTC
CASSLVNRGGETQYF
>TRBJ2-5|.|TRBV20-1|few
TGCAGTGCTAGAGTCCTCTTACTCGGTGAGCAGTACTTC
CSARVLLLGEQYF
>TRBJ2-3|TRBD2|TRBV11-2|.
TGTGCCAGCAGCTCCATAACTAGCGGGGCAACTAGCACAGATACGCAGTATTTT
CASSSITSGATSTDTQYF
>TRBJ1-1|TRBD1|TRBV28|.
TGTGCCAGCCTACAGGGGCAAGGGACTGAAGCTTTCTTT
CASLQGQGTEAFF
>TRBJ2-5|.|TRBV6-6|few
TGTGCCAGCAGTTACCTGTCCAGCGGAGAGACCCAGTACTTC
CASSYLSSGETQYF
>TRBJ2-7|TRBD1|TRBV29-1|few
TGCAGCGCTGACGGAGTCGGGACAGGGGCTTCGTACGAGCAGTACTTC
CSADGVGTGASYEQYF
>TRBJ2-7|TRBD2|TRBV20-1|.
TGCAGTGCTGATGGGACTAGCGGTTATGACGAGCAGTACTTC
CSADGTSGYDEQYF
>TRBJ1-6|.|TRBV3-1|.
TGTGCCAGCAGCCAAGGTGGACAGAATTCACCCCTCCACTTT
CASSQGGQNSPLHF
>TRBJ2-3|.|TRBV25-1|.
TGTGCCAGCAGTGATGTTAGCGCAGATACGCAGTATTTT
CASSDVSADTQYF
>TRBJ2-1|.|TRBV10-3|.
TGTGCCATCAGTGTAGGGGAAGGACCCCCCAATGAGCAGTTCTTC
CAISVGEGPPNEQFF
>TRBJ1-2|.|TRBV6-1|.
TGTGCCAGCGGTGCGTGGGGGAATGGCTACACCTTC
CASGAWGNGYTF
>TRBJ2-7|.|TRBV4-1|.
TGCGCCAGCAGCCCACTAGTCCCCTCTAGCCAGCAGTACTTC
CASSPLVPSSQQYF
>TRBJ2-4|TRBD2|TRBV20-1|.
TGCAGTGCTAGAGCGGCGGGGGGGAATGTGGGGGAGCAGTACTTC
CSARAAGGNVGEQYF
>TRBJ1-3|TRBD1|TRBV28|.
TGTGCCATACAGGGGGCAGGGGGAAACACCATATATTTT
CAIQGAGGNTIYF
>TRBJ2-3|.|TRBV27|.
TGTGCCAGCAGTTCAGCCGGAGGAGCGGATACGCAGTATTTT
CASSSAGGADTQYF
>TRBJ2-3|TRBD1|TRBV27|.
TGTGCCAGCGGACAGGGGGGCCCCTGGGATACGCAGTATTTT
CASGQGGPWDTQYF
>TRBJ1-4|TRBD1|TRBV18|.
TGTGCCAGCTCTCACCCGGGACAGCGGGCTGAAAAACTGTTTTTT
CASSHPGQRAEKLFF
>TRBJ2-2|TRBD1|TRBV5-6|.
TGTGCCAGCAGCACCTTTCAGGGGGCGCGCACCGGGGAGCTGTTTTTT
CASSTFQGARTGELFF
>TRBJ2-7|.|TRBV20-1|.
TGCAGTGCAACCGGGAATGAGCAGTACTTC
CSATGNEQYF
>TRBJ1-2|TRBD1|TRBV4-2|few
TGTGCCAGCAGCCAAATGCAGGGGGGCGGCTACACCTTC
CASSQMQGGGYTF
>TRBJ2-7|.|TRBV6-5|many
TGTGCCAGCAGTTACAGAACAGCAATTTACGAGCAGTACTTC
CASSYRTAIYEQYF
>TRBJ1-5|TRBD1|TRBV27|.
TGTGCCAGCAGTAGGAGACAGGGCGGTAGCAATCAGCCCCAGCATTTT
CASSRRQGGSNQPQHF
>TRBJ2-7|.|TRBV4-2|few
TGTGCCAGCAGCCAAGATGGAAGGGACGCTGGGGACGAGCAGTACTTC
CASSQDGRDAGDEQYF
>TRBJ2-5|.|TRBV5-1|few
TGCGCCAGCAGCTTGGATCTAGGGGGAGGAGAGACCCAGTACTTC
CASSLDLGGGETQYF
>TRBJ2-1|TRBD1|TRBV2|few
TGTGCCAGCAGGAGGGGGCGGACAGCTTACAATGAGCAGTTCTTC
CASRRGRTAYNEQFF
>TRBJ2-7|.|TRBV7-9|once
TGTGCCAGCCCGGGACCCAACTACAATGAGCAGTACTTC
CASPGPNYNEQYF